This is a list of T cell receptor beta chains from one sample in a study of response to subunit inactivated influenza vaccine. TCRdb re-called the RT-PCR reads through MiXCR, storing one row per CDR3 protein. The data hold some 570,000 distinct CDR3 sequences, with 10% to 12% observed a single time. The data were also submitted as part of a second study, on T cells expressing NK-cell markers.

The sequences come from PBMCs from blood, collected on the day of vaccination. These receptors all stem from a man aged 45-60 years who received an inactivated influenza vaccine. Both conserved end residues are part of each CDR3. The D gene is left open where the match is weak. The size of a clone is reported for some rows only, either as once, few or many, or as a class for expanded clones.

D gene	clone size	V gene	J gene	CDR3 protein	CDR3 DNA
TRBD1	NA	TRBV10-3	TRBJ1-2	CAISPGQGAGGYTF	TGTGCCATCAGTCCGGGACAGGGGGCAGGAGGCTACACCTTC
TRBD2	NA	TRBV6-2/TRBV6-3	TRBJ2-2	CASGGGRSLYGELFF	TGTGCCAGCGGCGGGGGGCGTAGTCTGTACGGGGAGCTGTTTTTT
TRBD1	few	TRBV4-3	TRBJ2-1	CASSQDTGQGGNEQFF	TGCGCCAGCAGCCAAGATACGGGACAGGGGGGCAATGAGCAGTTCTTC
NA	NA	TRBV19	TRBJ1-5	CASKNRVHQPQHF	TGTGCCAGTAAGAATAGGGTCCATCAGCCCCAGCATTTT
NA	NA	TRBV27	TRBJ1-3	CASRPTSGNTIYF	TGTGCCAGCCGGCCGACCTCTGGAAACACCATATATTTT
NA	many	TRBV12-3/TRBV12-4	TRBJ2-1	CASSPSNEQFF	TGTGCCAGCAGCCCCAGCAATGAGCAGTTCTTC
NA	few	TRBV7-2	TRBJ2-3	CASSFYTDTQYF	TGTGCCAGCAGCTTCTACACAGATACGCAGTATTTT
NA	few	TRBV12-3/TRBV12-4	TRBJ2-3	CASSSLGRDTQYF	TGTGCCAGCAGTTCCCTGGGCCGGGATACGCAGTATTTT
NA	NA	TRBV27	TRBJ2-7	CASSLSGLDTYEQYF	TGTGCCAGCAGTTTATCGGGACTCGATACCTACGAGCAGTACTTC
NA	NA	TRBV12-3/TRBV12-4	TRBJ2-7	CASSLGHGEQYF	TGTGCCAGCAGCCTGGGACACGGCGAGCAGTACTTC
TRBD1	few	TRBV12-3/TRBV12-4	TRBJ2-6	CASRPTGTGANVLTF	TGTGCCAGCAGGCCGACAGGGACTGGGGCCAACGTCCTGACTTTC
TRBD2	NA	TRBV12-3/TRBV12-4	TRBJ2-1	CASAGQGLAEKFF	TGTGCCAGCGCCGGTCAGGGACTAGCGGAAAAGTTCTTC
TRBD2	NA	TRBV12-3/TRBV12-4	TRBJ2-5	CASSLGGGPGQETQYF	TGTGCCAGCAGTTTAGGGGGGGGACCCGGTCAAGAGACCCAGTACTTC
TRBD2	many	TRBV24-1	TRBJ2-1	CATSDLSTGLAQSEQFF	TGTGCCACCAGTGATTTGTCGACGGGACTAGCCCAGAGTGAGCAGTTCTTC
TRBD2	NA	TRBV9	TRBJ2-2	CASSAGLGGELFF	TGTGCCAGCAGCGCTGGACTAGGCGGGGAGCTGTTTTTT
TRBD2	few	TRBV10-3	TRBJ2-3	CASKAGGQGTDTQYF	TGTGCCTCAAAAGCGGGGGGGCAAGGCACAGATACGCAGTATTTT
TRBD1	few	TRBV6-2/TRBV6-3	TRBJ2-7	CASWGTGASYEQYF	TGTGCCAGTTGGGGGACAGGGGCCTCCTACGAGCAGTACTTC
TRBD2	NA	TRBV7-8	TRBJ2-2	CASSFPGGLRPTGELFF	TGTGCCAGCAGCTTTCCGGGGGGGTTACGTCCCACCGGGGAGCTGTTTTTT
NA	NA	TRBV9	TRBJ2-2	CASSYLAGDTGELFF	TGTGCCAGCAGCTACCTGGCAGGGGACACCGGGGAGCTGTTTTTT
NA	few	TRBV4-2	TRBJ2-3	CASSQVGNVGDTQYF	TGTGCCAGCAGCCAAGTGGGCAATGTGGGAGATACGCAGTATTTT
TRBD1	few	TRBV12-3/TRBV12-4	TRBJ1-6	CASSITDRVSPLHF	TGTGCCAGCAGCATCACCGACAGGGTCTCACCCCTCCACTTT
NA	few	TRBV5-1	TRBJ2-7	CASSEDLIYEQYF	TGCGCCAGCAGCGAGGACCTAATCTACGAGCAGTACTTC
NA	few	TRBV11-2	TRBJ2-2	CASSLSNPRAGELFF	TGTGCCAGCAGCTTATCGAATCCCCGGGCCGGGGAGCTGTTTTTT
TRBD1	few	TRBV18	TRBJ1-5	CASSLRDREAQPQHF	TGTGCCAGCTCACTCCGGGACAGGGAAGCCCAGCCCCAGCATTTT
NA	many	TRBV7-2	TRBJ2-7	CASSLVSRNEQYF	TGTGCCAGCAGCTTAGTGAGCAGGAACGAGCAGTACTTC
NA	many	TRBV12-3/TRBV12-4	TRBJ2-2	CASRTRVANTGELFF	TGTGCCAGCAGGACCAGGGTAGCGAACACCGGGGAGCTGTTTTTT
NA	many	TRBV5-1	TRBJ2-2	CASTGNTANTGELFF	TGCGCCAGCACCGGGAATACCGCGAACACCGGGGAGCTGTTTTTT
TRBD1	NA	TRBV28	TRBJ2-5	CASSQSGQGEETQYF	TGTGCCAGCAGCCAATCGGGACAGGGTGAAGAGACCCAGTACTTC
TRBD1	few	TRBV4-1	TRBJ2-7	CASSQPTGRLFYEQYF	TGCGCCAGCAGCCAACCGACAGGGCGGCTGTTCTACGAGCAGTACTTC
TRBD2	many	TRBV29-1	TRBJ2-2	CSVGASGSATGELFF	TGCAGCGTTGGGGCTAGCGGGAGTGCCACCGGGGAGCTGTTTTTT
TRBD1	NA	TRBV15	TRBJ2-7	CATSRRQGDEQYF	TGTGCCACCAGCAGAAGACAGGGCGACGAGCAGTACTTC
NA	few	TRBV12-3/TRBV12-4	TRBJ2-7	CASSYGGASEQYF	TGTGCCAGCAGTTACGGGGGAGCGAGCGAGCAGTACTTC
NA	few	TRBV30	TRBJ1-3	CAWSSDPHSGNTIYF	TGTGCCTGGAGTAGTGATCCCCACTCTGGAAACACCATATATTTT
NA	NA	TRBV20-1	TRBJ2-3	CSAYKGGRGTDTQYF	TGCAGTGCTTATAAGGGTGGGAGGGGGACAGATACGCAGTATTTT
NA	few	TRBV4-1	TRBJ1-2	CASSQPLATYTNYGYTF	TGCGCCAGCAGCCAACCGTTAGCAACATATACTAACTATGGCTACACCTTC
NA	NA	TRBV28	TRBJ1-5	CASSLRNSNQPQHF	TGTGCCAGCAGTTTAAGAAATAGCAATCAGCCCCAGCATTTT
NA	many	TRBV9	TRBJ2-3	CASSRSPGDTQYF	TGTGCCAGCAGCCGTTCTCCCGGCGATACGCAGTATTTT
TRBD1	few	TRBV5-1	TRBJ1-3	CASSSTGEGNTIYF	TGCGCCAGCAGCTCCACAGGGGAAGGAAACACCATATATTTT
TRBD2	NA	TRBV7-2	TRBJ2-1	CASRGSGTIYNEQFF	TGTGCCAGCAGGGGGTCCGGGACTATTTACAATGAGCAGTTCTTC
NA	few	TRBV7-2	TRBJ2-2	CASSSQTHTGELFF	TGTGCCAGCAGCTCCCAGACGCACACCGGGGAGCTGTTTTTT